This T cell receptor (beta chain) was observed in a study of T cell repertoires in cytomegalovirus infection. The study, taken as a whole, reports: CMV-specific TCR beta clonotypes restricted by HLA-C dominated the ex vivo response. The cumulative frequency of public TCR beta families distinguished individuals who carried CMV together with the relevant HLA.

The V segment lost 7 bases and the J segment 6 bases; nucleotides outside the gene matches: 2. Germline CDR1 reads MNHNY; CDR2 reads SVGAGI (reference sequence). This CDR3 comprises 13 residues. One entry per CDR3 protein results from TCRdb running MiXCR on the reads. Of about 260,000 distinct CDR3 sequences in the sample, roughly 15% are singletons; the top ten hold around 8.8%. Points on this clonotype: Antigen unknown.

The rearrangement links TRBV6-6 to TRBJ2-1; TRBD1 matches 11 bases. This sequence was found in a human donor in good health (CMV status not recorded). Some clones in this sample may be carry-over from other donors' samples. Sequencing was carried out using PBMCs. As DNA, the CDR3 is TGTGCCAGCACCGGGACAGGGGGCAATGAGCAGTTCTTC. It translates to CASTGTGGNEQFF.